The text below deals with one T cell receptor (beta chain). Its specificity is unknown. The data were taken from a study of cytomegalovirus exposure and HLA in healthy donors. Vbeta (60) and Jbeta (13) primers were used in the PCR. Profiling relied on immunoSEQ multiplex PCR, and the TCRdb table lists in-frame clones only, not all of them. The sample holds 100,000 or so clones, approximately 86% seen once. The study, taken as a whole, reports: As was reported, the HLA-A and HLA-B alleles of most subjects were accurately predicted from TCR beta sequences. Rare TCR sequences predominated, though certain public TCRs were found in many donors. Trimming of TCR beta V- and J-genes showed a link, identified in a later analysis, to a missense DCLRE1C variant.

This CDR3 has 16 residues. Germline-derived CDR1 and CDR2 are SQVTM and ANQGSEA. V gave up 4 bases and J gave up 1 base; unmatched junction bases: 10. Sequencing was done on a sample of PBMCs. This receptor was taken from a man between 18 and 29 years old in good health and CMV-seronegative. The V and J genes are TRBV29-1 and TRBJ2-4, with 7 bases identical to TRBD2. The CDR3 spells CSVVPYGGVAKNIQYF. CDR3 nucleotides: TGCAGCGTTGTCCCCTATGGGGGGGTGGCCAAAAACATTCAGTACTTC.